This is a list of T cell receptor beta chains from one sample in a study of cytomegalovirus exposure and HLA in healthy donors. Here immunoSEQ multiplex PCR was the method, and the copy in TCRdb shows in-frame clones only, minus some. The sample yields 150,000 to 200,000 clones, 70% to 85% seen once. Sequencing input: PBMCs. The source of these receptors is a woman aged 25-40 years in good health and CMV-seronegative. The CDR3 runs from the conserved cysteine through the conserved F or W. The order of the fields is clone size, J gene, D gene, V gene, CDR3 protein, CDR3 DNA. A D gene is named only where the DNA matches it firmly. The size of a clone is reported for some rows only, either as once, few or many, or as a class for expanded clones.

>NA|TRBJ1-2|TRBD1|TRBV7-3
CASSASQGLGYTF
TGTGCCAGCAGCGCCTCACAGGGGCTTGGCTACACCTTC
>NA|TRBJ1-4|TRBD1|TRBV27
CASSPGQGSLRTNEKLFF
TGTGCCAGCAGCCCTGGACAGGGGTCCCTCAGGACTAATGAAAAACTGTTTTTT
>NA|TRBJ2-7|NA|TRBV2
CASSEARGYEQYF
TGTGCCAGCAGTGAAGCAAGGGGCTACGAGCAGTACTTC
>few|TRBJ2-5|TRBD2|TRBV6-1
CASSELAGSQETQYF
TGTGCCAGCAGTGAACTAGCGGGGTCACAAGAGACCCAGTACTTC
>NA|TRBJ2-7|TRBD1|TRBV2
CASSQDWTGSHEQYF
TGTGCCAGCAGCCAAGATTGGACAGGGTCACACGAGCAGTACTTC
>NA|TRBJ1-2|TRBD1|TRBV25-1
CASSEDRGSAYGYTF
TGTGCCAGCAGTGAAGACAGGGGCTCCGCCTATGGCTACACCTTC
>NA|TRBJ1-2|NA|TRBV5-1
CASSRRGDYGYTF
TGCGCCAGCAGCCGGCGCGGGGACTATGGCTACACCTTC
>NA|TRBJ2-7|NA|TRBV11-2
CASSPQRGGGEQYF
TGTGCCAGCAGCCCACAACGGGGTGGCGGGGAGCAGTACTTC
>NA|TRBJ1-5|NA|TRBV10-1
CASPRDSNQPQHF
TGCGCCAGCCCCAGGGATAGCAATCAGCCCCAGCATTTT
>NA|TRBJ1-1|NA|TRBV13
CASSPTYTEAFF
TGTGCCAGCAGTCCCACTTACACTGAAGCTTTCTTT
>NA|TRBJ2-7|NA|TRBV27
CASSSPRIAVYEQYF
TGTGCCAGCAGTTCCCCTAGAATAGCGGTGTACGAGCAGTACTTC
>NA|TRBJ2-5|NA|TRBV7-9
CASSLVSLRSETQYF
TGTGCCAGCAGCTTAGTGAGTCTCCGTTCGGAGACCCAGTACTTC
>few|TRBJ2-7|NA|TRBV18
CASSPRKGNYEQYF
TGTGCCAGCTCACCACGGAAGGGGAACTACGAGCAGTACTTC
>NA|TRBJ1-6|NA|TRBV5-1
CASSSRESSPLHF
TGCGCCAGCAGCTCTCGAGAGAGTTCACCCCTCCACTTT
>NA|TRBJ1-2|NA|TRBV28
CASSPGNYGYTF
TGTGCCAGCAGCCCAGGGAACTATGGCTACACCTTC